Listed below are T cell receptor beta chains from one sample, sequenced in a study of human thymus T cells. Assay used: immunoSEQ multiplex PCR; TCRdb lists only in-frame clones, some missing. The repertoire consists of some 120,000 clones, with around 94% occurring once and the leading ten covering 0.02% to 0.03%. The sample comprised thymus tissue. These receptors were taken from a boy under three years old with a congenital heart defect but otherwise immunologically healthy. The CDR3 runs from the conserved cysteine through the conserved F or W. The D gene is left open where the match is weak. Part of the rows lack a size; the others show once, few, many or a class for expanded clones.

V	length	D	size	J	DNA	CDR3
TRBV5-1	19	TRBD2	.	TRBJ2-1	TGCGCCAGCAGCTTGCGGACTAGCGGGGGGACCTTTTCTTACAATGAGCAGTTCTTC	CASSLRTSGGTFSYNEQFF
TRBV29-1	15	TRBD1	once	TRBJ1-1	TGCAGCGTCGATATTCTCGACAGGGGAGGCTCTGAAGCTTTCTTT	CSVDILDRGGSEAFF
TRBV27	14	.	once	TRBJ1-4	TGTGCCAGCAGTTTAGCGAGGGAAGACGAAAAACTGTTTTTT	CASSLAREDEKLFF
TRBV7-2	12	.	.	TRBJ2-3	TGTGCCAGCAGAAGGGGGACGGATACGCAGTATTTT	CASRRGTDTQYF
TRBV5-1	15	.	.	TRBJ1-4	TGCGCCAGCAGCTTGGGGGACCACGATCCGGAAAAACTGTTTTTT	CASSLGDHDPEKLFF
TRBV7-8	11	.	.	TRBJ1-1	TGTGCCAGCCGCGGGGGCACTGAAGCTTTCTTT	CASRGGTEAFF
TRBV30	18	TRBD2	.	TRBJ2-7	TGTGCCTGGCCTTCGGGGATAAGCGGGGGCGCGACCTACTACGAGCAGTACTTC	CAWPSGISGGATYYEQYF
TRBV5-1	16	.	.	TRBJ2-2	TGCGCCAGCAGCTGTCCCGACAGGTCGAACACCGGGGAGCTGTTTTTT	CASSCPDRSNTGELFF
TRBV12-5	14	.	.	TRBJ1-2	TGTGCTAGTGGCTGGCAGGGGCCAGGTGCTGGCTACACCTTC	CASGWQGPGAGYTF
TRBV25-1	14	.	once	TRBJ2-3	TGTGCCAGCAGTCCACAACTAGACACAGATACGCAGTATTTT	CASSPQLDTDTQYF
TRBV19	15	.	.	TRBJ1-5	TGTGCCAGTAGTATGGTCAAGAGGGACAATCAGCCCCAGCATTTT	CASSMVKRDNQPQHF
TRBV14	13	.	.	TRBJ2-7	TGTGCCAGCAGCCATGATCTTGAGAACGAGCAGTACTTC	CASSHDLENEQYF
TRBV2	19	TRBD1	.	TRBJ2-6	TGTGCCAGCAGTGAGAAGAGGGGACAGGGCCCCTCTGGGGCCAACGTCCTGACTTTC	CASSEKRGQGPSGANVLTF
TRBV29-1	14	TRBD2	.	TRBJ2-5	TGCAGCGTTGACTCGGGGGGGGATCTAGAGACCCAGTACTTC	CSVDSGGDLETQYF
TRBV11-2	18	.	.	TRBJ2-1	TGTGCCAGCAGCCCCCAGGCGGGACTCCAGAGCTCCTACAATGAGCAGTTCTTC	CASSPQAGLQSSYNEQFF
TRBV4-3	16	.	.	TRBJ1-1	TGCGCCAGCAGGCCTCAGCGGCAGGGTATGAACACTGAAGCTTTCTTT	CASRPQRQGMNTEAFF
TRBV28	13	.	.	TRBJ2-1	TGTGCCAGCAGCCTCGGGGTTCGGTGGGAGCAGTTCTTC	CASSLGVRWEQFF
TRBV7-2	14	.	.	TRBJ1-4	TGTGCCAGCAGCTTAGGAAGTGTAGGTGAAAAACTGTTTTTT	CASSLGSVGEKLFF
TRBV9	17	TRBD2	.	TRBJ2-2	TGTGCCAGCAGCGTAGTGTCTGGGCGGGGGAGCACCGGGGAGCTGTTTTTT	CASSVVSGRGSTGELFF
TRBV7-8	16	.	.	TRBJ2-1	TGTGCCAGCAGCTTGGTGGGGGATTGGTCCTACAATGAGCAGTTCTTC	CASSLVGDWSYNEQFF
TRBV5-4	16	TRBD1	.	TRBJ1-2	TGTGCCAGCAGCTTGGGGCCCGCCGGGACAGGGGGTGGCTACACCTTC	CASSLGPAGTGGGYTF
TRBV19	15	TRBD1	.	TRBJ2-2	TGTGCCAGTAGTCCCGGTAAGGGGGCGACCGGGGAGCTGTTTTTT	CASSPGKGATGELFF
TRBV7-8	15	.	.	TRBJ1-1	TGTGCCAGCAGCTTAGACCCTTGGAGGGACACTGAAGCTTTCTTT	CASSLDPWRDTEAFF
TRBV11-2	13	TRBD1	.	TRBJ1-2	TGTGCCAGCAGCTTAGTGCAACAGGGGGACCGCACCTTC	CASSLVQQGDRTF
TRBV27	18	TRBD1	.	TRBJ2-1	TGTGCCAGCAGTGAGGCTGCCCGTAGGGACAGAGTCTACAATGAGCAGTTCTTC	CASSEAARRDRVYNEQFF
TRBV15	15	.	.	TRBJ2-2	TGTGCCACCAGCAGTTTTGGGGGCGCTGGCGGGGAGCTGTTTTTT	CATSSFGGAGGELFF
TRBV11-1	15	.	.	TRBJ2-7	TGTGCCAGCAGCTTAGTAGACAGCGGTTTCTACGAGCAGTACTTC	CASSLVDSGFYEQYF
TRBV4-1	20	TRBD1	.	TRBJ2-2	TGCGCCAGCAGCCAAGATTTAGTGCTTTCCGGGACAGCGAACACCGGGGAGCTGTTTTTT	CASSQDLVLSGTANTGELFF
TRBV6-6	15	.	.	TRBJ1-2	TGTGCCAGCAGTTACTCGGAGGACCGCCCAGCCGGCTACACCTTC	CASSYSEDRPAGYTF
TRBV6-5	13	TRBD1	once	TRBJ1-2	TGTGCCAGCAGTGCCAGGACAGGGCATGGCTACACCTTC	CASSARTGHGYTF
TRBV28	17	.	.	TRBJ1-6	TGTGCCAGCAGTTTATCTAGGACTCTCTCCTATAATTCACCCCTCCACTTT	CASSLSRTLSYNSPLHF
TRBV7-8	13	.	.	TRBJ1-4	TGTGCCAGCAGCGAACAGCTTAAAGAAAAACTGTTTTTT	CASSEQLKEKLFF
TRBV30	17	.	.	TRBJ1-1	TGTGCCTGGAGTGTACAGGTTCGGCAGACGAACTTCTCTGAAGCTTTCTTT	CAWSVQVRQTNFSEAFF
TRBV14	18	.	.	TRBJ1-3	TGTGCCAGCAGCCAAGTCCCGTCTGTCTCGACGCTGGGAAACACCATATATTTT	CASSQVPSVSTLGNTIYF
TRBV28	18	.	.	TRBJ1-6	TGTGCCAGCAGTTTCGCCAGGTCCGGCAGCTCCTATAATTCACCCCTCCACTTT	CASSFARSGSSYNSPLHF
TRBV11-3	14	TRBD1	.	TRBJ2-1	TGTGCCAGCAGCTCACAGGACAGGGGTAATGAGCAGTTCTTC	CASSSQDRGNEQFF
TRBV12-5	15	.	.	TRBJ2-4	TGTGCTAGTGGACCCCCAGGGATGGCCAAAAACATTCAGTACTTC	CASGPPGMAKNIQYF
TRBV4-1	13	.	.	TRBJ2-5	TGCGCCAGCAGCCAAGATCCGGACGGGATCCAGTACTTC	CASSQDPDGIQYF
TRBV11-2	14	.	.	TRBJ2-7	TGTGCCAGCAGCGCCCAGGGGCCATCGAACGAGCAGTACTTC	CASSAQGPSNEQYF
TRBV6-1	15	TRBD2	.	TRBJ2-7	TGTGCCAGCAGTGGGGGACTAGCGGGGGTCTACGAGCAGTACTTC	CASSGGLAGVYEQYF
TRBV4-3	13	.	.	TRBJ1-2	TGCGCCAGCAGCCAGGGCCAGGGCTATGGCTACACCTTC	CASSQGQGYGYTF
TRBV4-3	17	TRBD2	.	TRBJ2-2	TGCGCCAGCAGCCAAAGGACCGTAAGCGGGGGCACCGGGGAGCTGTTTTTT	CASSQRTVSGGTGELFF
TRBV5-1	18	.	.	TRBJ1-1	TGCGCCAGCAGCCTGTATAGGCTGGGGGCAAATTGGAACACTGAAGCTTTCTTT	CASSLYRLGANWNTEAFF
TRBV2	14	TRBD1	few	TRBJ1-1	TGTGCCAGCAGCAGACAGGGAAGGAACACTGAAGCTTTCTTT	CASSRQGRNTEAFF
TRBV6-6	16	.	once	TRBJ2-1	TGTGCCAGCAGTTACCACAGGGCTACCCCCTACAATGAGCAGTTCTTC	CASSYHRATPYNEQFF
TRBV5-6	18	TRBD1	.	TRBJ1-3	TGTGCCAGCAGCTGCCAGACAGGGAGCTCCTCCTCTGGAAACACCATATATTTT	CASSCQTGSSSSGNTIYF
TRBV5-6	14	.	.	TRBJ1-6	TGTGCCAGCAGCTTAAAGACAGAGGATTCACCCCTCCACTTT	CASSLKTEDSPLHF
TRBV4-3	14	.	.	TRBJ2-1	TGCGCCAGCAGCCCAACCAACCTACAGGTAGAGCAGTTCTTC	CASSPTNLQVEQFF
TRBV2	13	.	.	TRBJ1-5	TGTGCCAGCAGTGAAGCACGCCGTCAGCCCCAGCATTTT	CASSEARRQPQHF
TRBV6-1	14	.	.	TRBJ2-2	TGTGCCAGGGACTGGTCAGGGGAAACCGGGGAGCTGTTTTTT	CARDWSGETGELFF
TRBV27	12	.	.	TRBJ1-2	TGTGCCAGCAGTTCCCTTCACGGGGGCTACACCTTC	CASSSLHGGYTF
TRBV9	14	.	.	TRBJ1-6	TGTGCCAGCAGCGTAGGAGAGGGGCCTTCACCCCTCCACTTT	CASSVGEGPSPLHF
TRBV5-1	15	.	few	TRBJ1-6	TGCGCCAGCAGCTTGGACAGCTCCTATAATTCACCCCTCCACTTT	CASSLDSSYNSPLHF
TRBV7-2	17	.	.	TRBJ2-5	TGTGCCAGCAGCTCCTTCGGGGTGCGGGGAGTGGGGGAGACCCAGTACTTC	CASSSFGVRGVGETQYF
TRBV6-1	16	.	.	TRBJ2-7	TGTGCCAGCAGTGGAGCCCTGGCTAGCATTTTGTACGAGCAGTACTTC	CASSGALASILYEQYF